This T cell receptor (beta chain) appears in the sequencing data of a study of cytomegalovirus exposure and HLA in healthy donors. Notes on the study in general: Accurate predictions that matched the HLA-A and HLA-B alleles of most subjects were reportedly made from TCR beta sequences. A later analysis linked a missense variant in DCLRE1C to the trimming of TCR beta V and J genes.

CDR1 is SGHRS, CDR2 YFSETQ, per germline. The CDR3 has 17 amino acids. With 4 bases clipped from V and 3 bases from J, the junction kept 7 bases outside the gene matches. This clone has just a few counts. Its specificity is unknown. Vbeta (60) and Jbeta (13) primers were used in the PCR. Repertoires were generated with immunoSEQ multiplex PCR, while TCRdb's copy carries only in-frame clones and drops some. The data contain around 170,000 clones, 81% of them seen just once; the ten biggest clones take up 3% to 4.5%. The rearrangement links TRBV5-1 to TRBJ2-1; TRBD2 matches at 13 bases. This receptor was taken from a man aged 50-59 years in good health and CMV-seronegative. Sequencing used PBMCs. CDR3 amino acids: CASSVGLAGVRYNEQFF. CDR3 coding DNA: TGCGCCAGCAGCGTCGGACTAGCGGGGGTCCGCTACAATGAGCAGTTCTTC.